These 2 T cell receptor beta chains share one sample of origin, sequenced in a study of CD8 T cells in ankylosing spondylitis. From the 5' RACE reads, TCRdb called clonotypes with MiXCR, one entry per CDR3 protein. The sample shows around 160,000 distinct CDR3 sequences, 11% of them seen only once. Sequences were obtained from blood, either unsorted or a sorted T cell fraction (not recorded which). Receptor source: a male donor with ankylosing spondylitis or in good health (not recorded which).

This clonotype has at least ten counts. V gene TRBV15 combines with J gene TRBJ2-2; D gene unclear. Germline values: CDR1 LNHNV, CDR2 YYDKDF (reference sequence). V shed 0 bases and J shed 8 bases, with 7 bases lying between them. The CDR3 sequence is 13 residues long. CDR3 sequence reads: CATSRDLSGELFF. The CDR3, as DNA: TGTGCCACCAGCAGAGATCTCTCAGGGGAGCTGTTTTTT.

The chain recombines TRBV5-1 with TRBJ2-5, with D tentatively TRBD2 (6 bases). V lost 6 bases to trimming and J lost 4 bases, with 16 bases between them. The CDR3 spans 14 residues. CDR1 and CDR2 from the germline V gene are SGHRS and YFSETQ. CDR3 nucleotide sequence: TGCGCCAGCAAGGAGGCTAGCGCGAGAGAGACCCAGTACTTC. Translation gives CASKEASARETQYF.